This is a list of T cell receptor beta chains from one sample in a study of T cell changes during pregnancy in multiple sclerosis. TCRdb's copy holds only in-frame clones and misses some; the assay was immunoSEQ multiplex PCR. Here the sample spans 25,000 to 30,000 clones, about 85% being singletons. Sequencing was performed on CD8+ T cells from peripheral blood mononuclear cells, taken after pregnancy. These receptor sequences come from a female donor with multiple sclerosis, enrolled in a pregnancy study. Each CDR3 is given with its conserved first and last residue. Fields, in order: V gene, J gene, clone size, D gene, CDR3 protein, CDR3 DNA. A D gene is named only where the DNA matches it firmly. Expanded clones get a size class; other rows say once, few or many, or leave the size out.

V gene: TRBV6-1; J gene: TRBJ2-5; clone size: .; D gene: .; CDR3 protein: CASSISSGDQETQYF; CDR3 DNA: TGTGCCAGCAGTATCTCTTCCGGGGACCAAGAGACCCAGTACTTC
V gene: TRBV7-6; J gene: TRBJ1-2; clone size: .; D gene: .; CDR3 protein: CASSPRAWEGEEGYTF; CDR3 DNA: TGTGCCAGCAGCCCCCGGGCGTGGGAGGGGGAGGAAGGCTACACCTTC
V gene: TRBV11-2; J gene: TRBJ1-1; clone size: .; D gene: .; CDR3 protein: CASSFGQLNTEAFF; CDR3 DNA: TGTGCCAGCAGCTTCGGACAATTGAACACTGAAGCTTTCTTT
V gene: TRBV9; J gene: TRBJ2-7; clone size: .; D gene: TRBD2; CDR3 protein: CASSVGGGATYEQYF; CDR3 DNA: TGTGCCAGCAGCGTAGGGGGAGGGGCCACCTACGAGCAGTACTTC
V gene: TRBV6-5; J gene: TRBJ1-5; clone size: .; D gene: TRBD1; CDR3 protein: CASSRQGSQPQHF; CDR3 DNA: TGTGCCAGCAGCCGACAGGGGAGTCAGCCCCAGCATTTT
V gene: TRBV5-4; J gene: TRBJ1-1; clone size: .; D gene: .; CDR3 protein: CASSFLGGGIFTEAFF; CDR3 DNA: TGTGCCAGCAGCTTTTTAGGGGGAGGGATTTTCACTGAAGCTTTCTTT
V gene: TRBV5-5; J gene: TRBJ2-1; clone size: .; D gene: TRBD1; CDR3 protein: CASSLWQGEEQFF; CDR3 DNA: TGTGCCAGCAGCTTGTGGCAGGGGGAAGAGCAGTTCTTC
V gene: TRBV7-9; J gene: TRBJ2-7; clone size: once; D gene: .; CDR3 protein: CASSYSRSGVKYEQYF; CDR3 DNA: TGTGCCAGCAGCTATTCTCGTTCGGGGGTAAAGTACGAGCAGTACTTC
V gene: TRBV2; J gene: TRBJ2-7; clone size: .; D gene: TRBD2; CDR3 protein: CASGGAGGPKKGNSYEQYF; CDR3 DNA: TGTGCCAGCGGGGGAGCGGGGGGCCCAAAGAAGGGGAATTCCTACGAGCAGTACTTC
V gene: TRBV19; J gene: TRBJ1-2; clone size: once; D gene: TRBD1; CDR3 protein: CASSPRTGDYYGYTF; CDR3 DNA: TGTGCCAGTAGTCCTCGGACAGGGGATTACTATGGCTACACCTTC
V gene: TRBV2; J gene: TRBJ2-7; clone size: .; D gene: TRBD2; CDR3 protein: CASSGTSGTSSYEQYF; CDR3 DNA: TGTGCCAGCAGTGGGACTAGCGGGACCAGCTCCTACGAGCAGTACTTC
V gene: TRBV4-3; J gene: TRBJ2-1; clone size: .; D gene: .; CDR3 protein: CASSHGGSYNEQFF; CDR3 DNA: TGCGCCAGCAGCCACGGGGGCTCCTACAATGAGCAGTTCTTC
V gene: TRBV6-5; J gene: TRBJ1-2; clone size: .; D gene: TRBD1; CDR3 protein: CASSYSRQGGGYTF; CDR3 DNA: TGTGCCAGCAGTTACTCGAGACAGGGGGGAGGCTACACCTTC
V gene: TRBV6-1; J gene: TRBJ1-6; clone size: .; D gene: .; CDR3 protein: CASSEGAGEGSPLHF; CDR3 DNA: TGTGCCAGCAGTGAAGGGGCAGGGGAAGGTTCACCCCTCCACTTT
V gene: TRBV7-8; J gene: TRBJ2-7; clone size: .; D gene: .; CDR3 protein: CASSQVLDSYEQYF; CDR3 DNA: TGTGCCAGCAGCCAGGTTCTGGACAGCTACGAGCAGTACTTC
V gene: TRBV10-3; J gene: TRBJ1-2; clone size: .; D gene: TRBD1; CDR3 protein: CAIRDRDYGYTF; CDR3 DNA: TGTGCCATCAGGGACAGGGACTATGGCTACACCTTC
V gene: TRBV6-1; J gene: TRBJ2-6; clone size: .; D gene: TRBD1; CDR3 protein: CASSQQGSGANVLTF; CDR3 DNA: TGTGCCAGCAGTCAACAGGGGTCTGGGGCCAACGTCCTGACTTTC
V gene: TRBV11-1; J gene: TRBJ2-5; clone size: .; D gene: TRBD2; CDR3 protein: CASSQGTSGPQETQYF; CDR3 DNA: TGTGCCAGCAGCCAGGGGACTAGCGGGCCTCAAGAGACCCAGTACTTC
V gene: TRBV28; J gene: TRBJ2-3; clone size: .; D gene: .; CDR3 protein: CASSFLSGTDTQYF; CDR3 DNA: TGTGCCAGCAGTTTCCTTAGCGGCACAGATACGCAGTATTTT
V gene: TRBV15; J gene: TRBJ2-5; clone size: .; D gene: TRBD2; CDR3 protein: CATSTGREGWYQETQYF; CDR3 DNA: TGTGCCACCAGTACCGGGAGGGAAGGATGGTACCAAGAGACCCAGTACTTC
V gene: TRBV6-1; J gene: TRBJ1-4; clone size: .; D gene: TRBD1; CDR3 protein: CASSYGGGREKLFF; CDR3 DNA: TGTGCCAGCAGTTATGGAGGGGGCAGGGAAAAACTGTTTTTT
V gene: TRBV6-4; J gene: TRBJ2-2; clone size: .; D gene: .; CDR3 protein: CASSHSNTGELFF; CDR3 DNA: TGTGCCAGCAGTCATTCGAACACCGGGGAGCTGTTTTTT
V gene: TRBV10-3; J gene: TRBJ2-2; clone size: .; D gene: .; CDR3 protein: CAISGGDGTGELFF; CDR3 DNA: TGTGCCATCAGTGGGGGGGATGGAACCGGGGAGCTGTTTTTT
V gene: TRBV5-6; J gene: TRBJ1-2; clone size: .; D gene: .; CDR3 protein: CASSPANYYGYTF; CDR3 DNA: TGTGCCAGCAGCCCTGCAAACTACTATGGCTACACCTTC
V gene: TRBV13; J gene: TRBJ2-7; clone size: few; D gene: .; CDR3 protein: CASSLDGGLGYEQYF; CDR3 DNA: TGTGCCAGCAGCTTAGACGGGGGGCTCGGGTACGAGCAGTACTTC
V gene: TRBV7-8; J gene: TRBJ2-5; clone size: once; D gene: TRBD2; CDR3 protein: CASSLGLAGYQETQYF; CDR3 DNA: TGTGCCAGCAGCTTAGGGCTAGCGGGGTACCAAGAGACCCAGTACTTC
V gene: TRBV6-1; J gene: TRBJ1-5; clone size: .; D gene: TRBD1; CDR3 protein: CASSAQQGWSNQPQHF; CDR3 DNA: TGTGCCAGCAGTGCTCAACAGGGGTGGTCCAATCAGCCCCAGCATTTT
V gene: TRBV19; J gene: TRBJ2-7; clone size: .; D gene: TRBD1; CDR3 protein: CASSPEAHRGLGEQYF; CDR3 DNA: TGTGCCAGTAGTCCAGAGGCGCACAGGGGGCTAGGAGAGCAGTACTTC
V gene: TRBV6-6; J gene: TRBJ1-1; clone size: .; D gene: .; CDR3 protein: CASSYSTGEAFF; CDR3 DNA: TGTGCCAGCAGTTACTCGACAGGTGAAGCTTTCTTT
V gene: TRBV13; J gene: TRBJ1-1; clone size: .; D gene: .; CDR3 protein: CASSFWGANTEAFF; CDR3 DNA: TGTGCCAGCAGCTTTTGGGGAGCTAACACTGAAGCTTTCTTT
V gene: TRBV7-8; J gene: TRBJ2-3; clone size: once; D gene: .; CDR3 protein: CASSLLGRNTDTQYF; CDR3 DNA: TGTGCCAGCAGCCTCCTTGGCCGAAACACAGATACGCAGTATTTT
V gene: TRBV28; J gene: TRBJ1-4; clone size: .; D gene: TRBD1; CDR3 protein: CASSPIQGATNEKLFF; CDR3 DNA: TGTGCCAGCAGTCCAATACAGGGGGCAACTAATGAAAAACTGTTTTTT
V gene: TRBV19; J gene: TRBJ2-1; clone size: .; D gene: .; CDR3 protein: CASSEQGSMVWNEQFF; CDR3 DNA: TGTGCCAGTAGTGAACAGGGAAGTATGGTATGGAATGAGCAGTTCTTC
V gene: TRBV19; J gene: TRBJ1-5; clone size: few; D gene: .; CDR3 protein: CASSIDGGQIF; CDR3 DNA: TGTGCCAGTAGTATAGATGGGGGACAAATTTTT
V gene: TRBV10-3; J gene: TRBJ1-1; clone size: .; D gene: TRBD1; CDR3 protein: CAISEQRQGNAEAFF; CDR3 DNA: TGTGCCATCAGTGAGCAAAGACAGGGGAACGCTGAAGCTTTCTTT
V gene: TRBV5-1; J gene: TRBJ2-1; clone size: once; D gene: TRBD2; CDR3 protein: CASKSSRGGQNEQFF; CDR3 DNA: TGCGCCAGCAAGTCCAGTCGGGGGGGCCAGAATGAGCAGTTCTTC
V gene: TRBV5-5; J gene: TRBJ1-1; clone size: .; D gene: .; CDR3 protein: CASSLAGFGSTEAFF; CDR3 DNA: TGTGCCAGCAGCTTGGCCGGTTTCGGGAGCACTGAAGCTTTCTTT
V gene: TRBV28; J gene: TRBJ2-7; clone size: few; D gene: .; CDR3 protein: CASSLSGGRYEQYF; CDR3 DNA: TGTGCCAGCAGTTTATCTGGGGGCCGGTACGAGCAGTACTTC
V gene: TRBV14; J gene: TRBJ1-1; clone size: .; D gene: TRBD1; CDR3 protein: CASSQDRMNTEAFF; CDR3 DNA: TGTGCCAGCAGCCAGGACAGGATGAACACTGAAGCTTTCTTT
V gene: TRBV4-2; J gene: TRBJ1-2; clone size: .; D gene: .; CDR3 protein: CASSQDPHEGYTF; CDR3 DNA: TGTGCCAGCAGCCAAGACCCTCATGAGGGCTACACCTTC
V gene: TRBV5-4; J gene: TRBJ2-3; clone size: .; D gene: .; CDR3 protein: CASSLGREGTDTQYF; CDR3 DNA: TGTGCCAGCAGCTTGGGCAGGGAGGGCACAGATACGCAGTATTTT
V gene: TRBV2; J gene: TRBJ2-1; clone size: few; D gene: TRBD2; CDR3 protein: CASSEYLAGNEQFF; CDR3 DNA: TGTGCCAGCAGTGAATACCTAGCGGGCAATGAGCAGTTCTTC
V gene: TRBV19; J gene: TRBJ1-1; clone size: .; D gene: .; CDR3 protein: CASSRQVEAFF; CDR3 DNA: TGTGCCAGTAGCAGACAGGTGGAAGCTTTCTTT
V gene: TRBV7-2; J gene: TRBJ2-3; clone size: .; D gene: .; CDR3 protein: CASSLLLATGTDTQYF; CDR3 DNA: TGTGCCAGCAGCTTACTTCTAGCGACGGGCACAGATACGCAGTATTTT
V gene: TRBV5-4; J gene: TRBJ1-6; clone size: .; D gene: TRBD1; CDR3 protein: CASQGAANSPLHF; CDR3 DNA: TGTGCCTCACAGGGGGCAGCGAATTCACCCCTCCACTTT
V gene: TRBV7-2; J gene: TRBJ2-3; clone size: .; D gene: .; CDR3 protein: CASSSGQGTTDTQYF; CDR3 DNA: TGTGCCAGCAGCTCGGGCCAGGGGACCACAGATACGCAGTATTTT
V gene: TRBV9; J gene: TRBJ1-5; clone size: .; D gene: .; CDR3 protein: CASYRTDQPQHF; CDR3 DNA: TGTGCCAGTTACAGGACCGATCAGCCCCAGCATTTT
V gene: TRBV10-3; J gene: TRBJ1-1; clone size: once; D gene: .; CDR3 protein: CAIREEDNTEAFF; CDR3 DNA: TGTGCCATCAGGGAGGAGGATAACACTGAAGCTTTCTTT
V gene: TRBV2; J gene: TRBJ1-2; clone size: .; D gene: .; CDR3 protein: CASSGGGYGYTF; CDR3 DNA: TGTGCCAGCAGTGGGGGGGGGTATGGCTACACCTTC
V gene: TRBV7-9; J gene: TRBJ2-5; clone size: few; D gene: .; CDR3 protein: CASSPILRETQYF; CDR3 DNA: TGTGCCAGCAGCCCGATTCTCAGGGAGACCCAGTACTTC
V gene: TRBV28; J gene: TRBJ1-1; clone size: .; D gene: TRBD1; CDR3 protein: CVSSLSARQGIREAFF; CDR3 DNA: TGTGTCAGCAGTTTGTCTGCCAGACAGGGTATAAGGGAAGCTTTCTTT
V gene: TRBV29-1; J gene: TRBJ1-1; clone size: .; D gene: TRBD1; CDR3 protein: CSVTGAYENTEAFF; CDR3 DNA: TGCAGCGTTACAGGGGCGTACGAGAACACTGAAGCTTTCTTT
V gene: TRBV7-8; J gene: TRBJ1-2; clone size: .; D gene: .; CDR3 protein: CASSQLPPSGGSYGYTF; CDR3 DNA: TGTGCCAGCAGCCAACTCCCACCTTCGGGGGGGAGCTATGGCTACACCTTC
V gene: TRBV27; J gene: TRBJ2-1; clone size: .; D gene: .; CDR3 protein: CASKLGLNEQFF; CDR3 DNA: TGTGCCAGCAAACTAGGCCTCAATGAGCAGTTCTTC
V gene: TRBV5-1; J gene: TRBJ1-5; clone size: .; D gene: .; CDR3 protein: CASSLRGQPQHF; CDR3 DNA: TGCGCCAGCAGCTTGCGCGGTCAGCCCCAGCATTTT
V gene: TRBV13; J gene: TRBJ2-7; clone size: .; D gene: TRBD1; CDR3 protein: CASSLDRAHEQYF; CDR3 DNA: TGTGCCAGCAGCCTGGACAGGGCTCACGAGCAGTACTTC
V gene: TRBV5-5; J gene: TRBJ1-1; clone size: few; D gene: .; CDR3 protein: CASSIDSMNTEAFF; CDR3 DNA: TGTGCCAGCAGCATTGACAGTATGAACACTGAAGCTTTCTTT
V gene: TRBV6-1; J gene: TRBJ2-7; clone size: .; D gene: .; CDR3 protein: CASSEGVAGYEQYF; CDR3 DNA: TGTGCCAGCAGTGAAGGGGTAGCTGGCTACGAGCAGTACTTC
V gene: TRBV19; J gene: TRBJ1-1; clone size: .; D gene: .; CDR3 protein: CASSPRMNTEAFF; CDR3 DNA: TGTGCCAGTAGTCCCAGGATGAACACTGAAGCTTTCTTT